This TCR beta chain was obtained from a study of CD8 T cells in Susac syndrome. The CDR3 sequence is 13 residues long. Germline CDR1 reads GTSNPN; CDR2 reads SVGIG (reference sequence). Trimming removed 4 bases at V and 2 bases at J, with 6 bases between. Sequencing of TCR beta, carried out with a high-throughput approach, was applied to CD8+ and CD4+ T cells from the blood. With random hexamers, reverse transcription was performed on roughly 0.45 to 1 ug of RNA. By means of immunoSEQ multiplex PCR, TCR beta CDR3 spanning 54 Vbeta and 13 Jbeta underwent amplification. TCRdb re-analysed the immunoSEQ multiplex PCR reads in MiXCR, keeping a single row per CDR3 protein. The repertoire holds more than 150,000 distinct CDR3 sequences, with around 94% as singletons.

The receptor was isolated from a human donor in good health. The chain recombines TRBV30 with TRBJ2-6; D is undetermined. The sequenced material came from CD4+ T cells from PBMCs. This CDR3 reads CAWNRPGANVLTF. In nucleotides, the CDR3 is TGTGCCTGGAATCGGCCTGGGGCCAACGTCCTGACTTTC.